The next 5 T cell receptor beta chains were all read from a single sample in a study of cytomegalovirus exposure and HLA in healthy donors (dated by TCRdb to about 2017). Libraries were constructed by the immunoSEQ multiplex PCR assay. For the multiplex PCR, a mixture combining 60 forward primers for TCR Vbeta segments and 13 reverse primers for TCR Jbeta segments was used. The table was pulled from immuneACCESS by TCRdb, which kept in-frame rearrangements only. Such tables lose some clones; where checked, under half of the loss comes from unresolved V genes, and the rest has no known cause. The sample records about 130,000 clones, roughly 82% of which are singletons. The leading ten clones occupy over 9% of the sample. The sample taken for sequencing was PBMCs. These receptors all stem from a male donor in good health and CMV-seropositive.

This clone showed up just once. The chain uses TRBV7-3 and TRBJ2-7, with 8 positions matching TRBD2. CDR3 length: 14 residues. J lost 2 bases, V lost 5 bases, and 5 bases had no gene match. From germline, CDR1 is SGHTA and CDR2 FQGTGA. CDR3 DNA sequence: TGTGCCAGCAGCCCTCGGGAGGGCCCCTACGAGCAGTACTTC. It encodes CASSPREGPYEQYF.

The CDR3 sequence is CASSVDRRQHTDTQYF. CDR3 in DNA: TGTGCCAGCAGCGTCGATCGACGACAGCACACAGATACGCAGTATTTT. V usage is TRBV9 and J usage is TRBJ2-3, with D maybe TRBD1 (5 bases). Germline CDR1 SGDLS, CDR2 YYNGEE. Trimming took 2 bases from V and 2 from J, leaving 15 bases between them. This CDR3 comprises 16 residues.

The chain combines TRBV15 with TRBJ1-5; possible D gene TRBD1, 5 bases. From germline, CDR1 is LNHNV and CDR2 YYDKDF (reference sequence). CDR3 length: 15 amino acids. Trimming took 0 bases from V and 1 from J, leaving 7 bases between them. The CDR3 sequence is CATSRDNRSNQPQHF. The DNA of the CDR3 is TGTGCCACCAGCAGAGATAACAGGAGCAATCAGCCCCAGCATTTT.

The genes are TRBV7-2 and TRBJ2-3; no definite D call. Germline CDR1 is SGHTA and CDR2 is FQGNSA. The CDR3 sequence is 12 residues long. Trimming left V 5 bases short and J 12 bases short, with 15 bases between. For the CDR3, the DNA is TGTGCCAGCAGCGCCGAGGTAGGCCCTCAGTATTTT. This encodes CASSAEVGPQYF.

The chain joins TRBV9 to TRBJ2-5; a possible D gene is TRBD2 (6 bases). The V gene lost 0 bases and the J gene lost 5 bases, with 17 bases spanning the gap. Germline CDR1 and CDR2: SGDLS and YYNGEE. The CDR3 covers 16 residues. DNA of the CDR3: TGTGCCAGCAGCGTAGGCGTGGGAGGCACTGAGGAGACCCAGTACTTC. It is translated as CASSVGVGGTEETQYF.